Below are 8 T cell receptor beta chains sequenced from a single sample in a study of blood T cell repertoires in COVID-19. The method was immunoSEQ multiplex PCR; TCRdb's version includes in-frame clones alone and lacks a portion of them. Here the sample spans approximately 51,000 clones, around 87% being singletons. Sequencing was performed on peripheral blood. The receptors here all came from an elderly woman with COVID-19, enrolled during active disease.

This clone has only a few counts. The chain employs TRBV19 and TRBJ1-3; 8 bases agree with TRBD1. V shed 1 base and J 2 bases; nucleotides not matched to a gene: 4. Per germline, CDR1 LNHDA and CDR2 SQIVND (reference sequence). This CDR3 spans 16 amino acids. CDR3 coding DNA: TGTGCCAGTAGTATAGCAGGGGGCAGTCCTGGAAACACCATATATTTT. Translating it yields CASSIAGGSPGNTIYF.

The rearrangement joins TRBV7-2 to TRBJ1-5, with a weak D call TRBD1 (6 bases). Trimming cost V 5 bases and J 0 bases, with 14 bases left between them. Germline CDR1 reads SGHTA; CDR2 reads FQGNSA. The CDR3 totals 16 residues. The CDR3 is CASSKHGQNSNQPQHF. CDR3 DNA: TGTGCCAGCAGCAAACATGGACAGAATAGCAATCAGCCCCAGCATTTT. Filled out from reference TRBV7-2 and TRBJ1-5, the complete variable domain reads GAGVSQSPSNKVTEKGKDVELRCDPISGHTALYWYRQSLGQGLEFLIYFQGNSAPDKSGLPSDRFSAERTGGSVSTLTIQRTQQEDSAVYLCASSKHGQNSNQPQHFGDGTRLSIL.

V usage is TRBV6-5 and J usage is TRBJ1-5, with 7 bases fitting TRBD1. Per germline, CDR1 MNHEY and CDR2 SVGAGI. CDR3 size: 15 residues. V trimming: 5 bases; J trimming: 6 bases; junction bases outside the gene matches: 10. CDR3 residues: CASSTGAWRGQPQHF. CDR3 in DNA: TGTGCCAGCAGTACAGGGGCTTGGCGGGGTCAGCCCCAGCATTTT.

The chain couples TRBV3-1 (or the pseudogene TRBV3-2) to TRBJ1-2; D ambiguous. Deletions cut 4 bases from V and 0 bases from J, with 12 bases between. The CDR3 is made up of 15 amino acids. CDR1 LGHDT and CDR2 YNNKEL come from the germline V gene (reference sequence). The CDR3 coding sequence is TGTGCCAGCAGCCCCCTAGGAGTCACTAACTATGGCTACACCTTC. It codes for CASSPLGVTNYGYTF.

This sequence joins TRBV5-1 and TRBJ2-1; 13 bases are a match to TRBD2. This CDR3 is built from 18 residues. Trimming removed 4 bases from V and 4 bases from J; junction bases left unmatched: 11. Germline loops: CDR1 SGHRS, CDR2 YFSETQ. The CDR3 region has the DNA TGCGCCAGCAGCCAACTGACTAGCGGGGGGACCAGGTACAATGAGCAGTTCTTC. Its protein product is CASSQLTSGGTRYNEQFF.

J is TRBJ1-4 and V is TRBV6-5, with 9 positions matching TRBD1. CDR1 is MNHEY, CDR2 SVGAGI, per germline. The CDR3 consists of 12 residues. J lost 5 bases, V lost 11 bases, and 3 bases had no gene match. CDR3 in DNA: TGTGCCGCCGGGACAGGGAATGAAAAACTGTTTTTT. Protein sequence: CAAGTGNEKLFF.

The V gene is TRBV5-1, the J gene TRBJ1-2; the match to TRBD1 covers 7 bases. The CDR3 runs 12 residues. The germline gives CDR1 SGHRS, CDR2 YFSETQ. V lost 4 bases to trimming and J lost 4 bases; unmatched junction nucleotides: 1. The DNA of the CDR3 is TGCGCCAGCAGCCGGACAGGCTATGGCTACACCTTC. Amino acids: CASSRTGYGYTF.

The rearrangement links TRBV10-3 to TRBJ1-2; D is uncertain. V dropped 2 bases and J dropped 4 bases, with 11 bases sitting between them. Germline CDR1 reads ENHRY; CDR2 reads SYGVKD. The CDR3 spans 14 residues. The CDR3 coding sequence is TGTGCCATCAGTGAGCAAGCAGGTACCTATGGCTACACCTTC. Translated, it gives CAISEQAGTYGYTF.